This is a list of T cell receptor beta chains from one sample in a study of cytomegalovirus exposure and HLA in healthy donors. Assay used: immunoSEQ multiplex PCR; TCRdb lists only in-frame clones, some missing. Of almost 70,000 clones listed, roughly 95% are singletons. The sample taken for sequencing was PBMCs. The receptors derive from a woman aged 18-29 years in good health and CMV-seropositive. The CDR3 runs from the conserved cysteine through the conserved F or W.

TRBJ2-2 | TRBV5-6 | CASSLDPGHGELFF
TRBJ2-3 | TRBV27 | CASGPWGLSTSTDTQYF
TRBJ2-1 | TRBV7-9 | CASSLVSLAGGPKEQFF
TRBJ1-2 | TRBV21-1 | CASSKVVRPGVNYGYTF
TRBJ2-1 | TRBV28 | CASSLISDEQFF
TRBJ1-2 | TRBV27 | CASSPRNDYGYTF
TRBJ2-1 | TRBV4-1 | CASSQGLADGGEQFF
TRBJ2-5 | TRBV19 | CASRVNRGETQYF
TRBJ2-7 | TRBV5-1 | CASSLVGNPSGSYEQYF
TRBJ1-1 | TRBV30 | CAWSVQQREAFF
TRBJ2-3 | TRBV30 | CAWSGTGKIWDTQYF
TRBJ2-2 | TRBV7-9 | CASSLPGQGYLGTGELFF
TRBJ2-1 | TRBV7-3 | CASSRSSGSDNEQFF
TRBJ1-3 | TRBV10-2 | CASSLVANSGNTIYF
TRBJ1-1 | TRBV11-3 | CASSWGQGSTEAFF
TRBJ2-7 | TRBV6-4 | CASRVTGVFRYEQYF
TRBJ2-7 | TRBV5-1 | CASSLGAGSYEQYF
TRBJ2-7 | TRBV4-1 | CASSQEALAGAYEQYF
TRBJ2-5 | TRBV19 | CASNLGLTQETQYF
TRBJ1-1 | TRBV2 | CASGGTVNTEAFF
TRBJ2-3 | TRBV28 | CASNVGTVSTDTQYF
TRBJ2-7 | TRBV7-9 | CASSLGGDRHYEQYF